What follows is one T cell receptor (beta chain) and its context. Its antigen is unknown. This entry is derived from a study of cytomegalovirus exposure and HLA in healthy donors. Study background: It was reported in a later analysis that the same platform had been used for the 90 to 150 validation repertoires as for the 666 first-cohort repertoires. Regarding the study as a whole: The authors confirmed in vitro that a few CMV-associated chains were specific for CMV antigens.

Germline-derived CDR1 and CDR2 are PRHDT and FYEKMQ (reference sequence). CDR3 length equals 15 residues. Trimming took 5 bases from V and 4 from J, leaving 15 bases between them. The validation cohort, a group of over a hundred subjects, included the donors and was separate from the roughly 670-subject first cohort. Sequencing used immunoSEQ multiplex PCR; TCRdb keeps in-frame clones, though not all of them. The profile shows 95,000 to 120,000 clones, approximately 85% of them singletons. The sequence derives from a woman aged 18-30 years in good health and CMV-seronegative. The sample taken for sequencing was PBMCs. This rearrangement joins TRBV13 to TRBJ1-5, with D unresolved. The CDR3 loop is CASSLKGGQNQPQHF. CDR3 nucleotide sequence: TGTGCCAGCAGCCTAAAAGGAGGGCAGAATCAGCCCCAGCATTTT.